The 15 T cell receptor beta chains given below trace back to one sample, sequenced in a study of cytomegalovirus exposure and HLA in healthy donors. The study ran its PCR with 60 Vbeta and 13 Jbeta primers. Clones were read by immunoSEQ multiplex PCR, and TCRdb kept only the in-frame ones, dropping some. Among roughly 190,000 clones listed, about 10% were seen once. Sequenced: PBMCs. These receptors originate from a woman in her 30s in good health and CMV-seropositive.

The J gene is TRBJ2-7, the V gene TRBV25-1, with D uncertain. Between the trimmed V and J ends, which lost 8 bases and 3 bases, there was a span of 8 bases. CDR1 and CDR2 (germline): MGHDK, SYGVNS. This CDR3 is built from 11 residues. The CDR3 protein is CASADIYEQYF. For the CDR3, the DNA is TGTGCCAGCGCCGACATCTACGAGCAGTACTTC.

This rearrangement joins TRBV18 to TRBJ1-1; 9 nucleotides agree with TRBD1. The CDR3 consists of 17 residues. Germline CDR1 is KGHSH and CDR2 is LQKENI. V lost 5 bases to trimming and J lost 1 base; unmatched junction nucleotides: 11. The CDR3 DNA is TGTGCCAGCTCATCCCGGACAGGGGCGCTCGGGAACACTGAAGCTTTCTTT. It translates to CASSSRTGALGNTEAFF.

The V gene is TRBV6-5, the J gene TRBJ2-7, with D unresolved. Germline CDR1 is MNHEY and CDR2 is SVGAGI. V lost 0 bases, J lost 4 bases, and 13 bases lay in between. There are 15 residues in the CDR3. The CDR3 reads CASSYSRPSRYEQYF. The CDR3 DNA reads TGTGCCAGCAGTTACTCGAGACCCTCGCGGTACGAGCAGTACTTC.

This clone was counted a few times. The chain recombines TRBV7-3 with TRBJ2-1, with 7 bases aligning to TRBD2. V was clipped by 2 bases and J by 7 bases; unmatched bases: 8. Germline loops: CDR1 SGHTA, CDR2 FQGTGA. The CDR3 extends over 15 amino acids. The CDR3 region is CASSLRPGGMNEQFF. DNA of the CDR3: TGTGCCAGCAGCTTACGGCCCGGGGGGATGAATGAGCAGTTCTTC. The full variable domain, with the rest looked up from reference TRBV7-3 and TRBJ2-1, is GAGVSQTPSNKVTEKGKYVELRCDPISGHTALYWYRQSLGQGPEFLIYFQGTGAADDSGLPNDRFFAVRPEGSVSTLKIQRTERGDSAVYLCASSLRPGGMNEQFFGPGTRLTVL.

A few counts support this clone. The rearrangement joins TRBV4-1 to TRBJ2-1; 9 positions match TRBD2. V was pared by 2 bases and J by 7 bases, with 9 bases of the junction left unmatched. Germline values: CDR1 MGHRA, CDR2 YSYEKL. The CDR3 runs 16 residues. The CDR3: CASSQNTGLAANEQFF. DNA of the CDR3: TGCGCCAGCAGCCAAAACACGGGACTAGCTGCAAATGAGCAGTTCTTC.

This sequence joins TRBV9 and TRBJ2-2; 12 positions match TRBD2. The CDR3 has 19 amino acids. Germline CDR1 and CDR2: SGDLS and YYNGEE. V shed 0 bases, J shed 3 bases, and the junction held 9 bases outside the gene matches. CDR3 sequence: CASSVVLPGLAGYTGELFF. CDR3 in DNA: TGTGCCAGCAGCGTAGTTTTGCCCGGACTAGCGGGATACACCGGGGAGCTGTTTTTT.

The chain employs TRBV18 and TRBJ1-2, with 10 nucleotides matching TRBD1. Trimming at V came to 2 bases and at J to 2 bases, leaving 2 bases not matched to a gene. Per the germline V gene, CDR1 is KGHSH and CDR2 is LQKENI. The CDR3 contains 15 residues. The CDR3 reads CASSPRQGANYGYTF. The CDR3 coding sequence is TGTGCCAGCTCACCAAGACAGGGGGCGAACTATGGCTACACCTTC.

The chain carries TRBV21-1 and TRBJ2-1; whether TRBD2, the table's D call, matches the DNA was not checked. TRBV21-1 has pseudogene status. The CDR3 covers 16 residues. The CDR3 DNA reads TGTGCCAGCAGCAAACACCCGGGGGGGGAGAACAATGAGCAGTTCTTC. Protein sequence: CASSKHPGGENNEQFF.

A few counts support this clone. Other DNA sequences of this sample code for an identical CDR3. The rearrangement links TRBV5-1 to TRBJ2-1; D might be TRBD2 (5 bases). Deletions cut 0 bases from V and 7 bases from J, with 5 bases between. The CDR3 totals 12 residues. CDR1 SGHRS and CDR2 YFSETQ come from the germline V gene. The CDR3 DNA reads TGCGCCAGCAGCTTGGGAGGGAATGAGCAGTTCTTC. It specifies CASSLGGNEQFF.

There are many counts of this clone. This rearrangement joins TRBV2 to TRBJ1-5, with D tentatively TRBD1 (5 bases). Germline CDR1 is SNHLY and CDR2 is FYNNEI. The CDR3 is 15 residues long. Trimming left V 0 bases short and J 7 bases short, with 13 bases between. Here the CDR3 DNA reads TGTGCCAGCAGTGAAGCCGCGGGACCTTCCCAGCCCCAGCATTTT. This encodes CASSEAAGPSQPQHF.

For this clone: Other DNA sequences in the same sample also yield this CDR3. V usage is TRBV2 and J usage is TRBJ1-2; the match to TRBD1 covers 8 bases. After removal of 6 bases from V and 8 bases from J, the junction contained 11 bases not matched to a gene. Germline loops: CDR1 SNHLY, CDR2 FYNNEI. CDR3 length: 14 amino acids. CDR3 sequence (DNA): TGTGCCAGCAGCCCCCGGCAGGGGGCTGGGGGCTACACCTTC. Its protein is CASSPRQGAGGYTF.

This clone was counted between two and nine times. The chain couples TRBV7-9 to TRBJ2-7; TRBD2 might be the D (6 bases). This CDR3 is 15 amino acids long. The germline V gene encodes CDR1 SEHNR and CDR2 FQNEAQ (reference sequence). The V end was cut by 1 base, the J end by 3 bases, with 13 bases between. CDR3 sequence (DNA): TGTGCCAGCAGCTTAGACGGGGGAGCATTCTACGAGCAGTACTTC. This encodes CASSLDGGAFYEQYF.

Comment on this clone: Distinct nucleotide sequences in the sample also encode this CDR3. The V gene is TRBV9, the J gene TRBJ2-7; TRBD2 might be the D (6 bases). Trimming cost V 0 bases and J 4 bases, with 11 bases left between them. The germline CDR1 and CDR2 sequences are SGDLS and YYNGEE. This CDR3 spans 14 amino acids. The CDR3 here is CASSVGRGSYEQYF. The CDR3 region has the DNA TGTGCCAGCAGCGTAGGGCGGGGTAGTTACGAGCAGTACTTC.

This rearrangement joins TRBV2 to TRBJ2-3; maybe TRBD1 (5 bases). CDR3 length equals 12 residues. Germline CDR1 and CDR2: SNHLY and FYNNEI. The germline V and J ends were trimmed by 6 bases and 5 bases, with 9 bases remaining between them. The CDR3 DNA reads as TGTGCCAGCAGACCCAGGGAAGATACGCAGTATTTT. This gives the protein CASRPREDTQYF. The whole variable domain, filled in from reference TRBV2 and TRBJ2-3, reads EPEVTQTPSHQVTQMGQEVILRCVPISNHLYFYWYRQILGQKVEFLVSFYNNEISEKSEIFDDQFSVERPDGSNFTLKIRSTKLEDSAMYFCASRPREDTQYFGPGTRLTVL.

The chain uses TRBV7-6 and TRBJ1-1; TRBD1 matches 10 bases. Germline V gene lookup returns CDR1 SGHVS and CDR2 FNYEAQ. The J segment lost 5 bases and the V segment lost 5 bases, leaving 11 bases of the junction unmatched. The CDR3 is 16 amino acids. DNA for the CDR3: TGTGCCAGCAGCCCCCCCGGGACAGGGGTTGGTACTGAAGCTTTCTTT. This encodes CASSPPGTGVGTEAFF. Looking up the rest from reference TRBV7-6 and TRBJ1-1 gives the full variable domain: GAGVSQSPRYKVTKRGQDVALRCDPISGHVSLYWYRQALGQGPEFLTYFNYEAQQDKSGLPNDRFSAERPEGSISTLTIQRTEQRDSAMYRCASSPPGTGVGTEAFFGQGTRLTVV.